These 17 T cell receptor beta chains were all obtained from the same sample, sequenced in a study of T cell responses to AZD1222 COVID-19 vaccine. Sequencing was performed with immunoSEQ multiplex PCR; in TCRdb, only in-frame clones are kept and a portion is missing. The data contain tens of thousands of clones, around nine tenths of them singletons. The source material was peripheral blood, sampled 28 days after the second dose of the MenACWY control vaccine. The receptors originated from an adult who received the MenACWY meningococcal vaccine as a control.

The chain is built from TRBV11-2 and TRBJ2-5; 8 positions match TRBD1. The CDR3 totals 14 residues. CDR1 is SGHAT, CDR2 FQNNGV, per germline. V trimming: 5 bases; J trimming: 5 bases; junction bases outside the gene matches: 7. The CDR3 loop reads CASSLDRGRETQYF. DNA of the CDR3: TGTGCCAGCAGCCTCGACAGGGGACGTGAGACCCAGTACTTC.

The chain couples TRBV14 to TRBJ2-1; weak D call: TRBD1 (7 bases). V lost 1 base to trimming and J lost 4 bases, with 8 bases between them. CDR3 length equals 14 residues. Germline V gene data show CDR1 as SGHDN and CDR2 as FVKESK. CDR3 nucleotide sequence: TGTGCCAGCAGCCAAGCAGGGGGGTACAATGAGCAGTTCTTC. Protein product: CASSQAGGYNEQFF.

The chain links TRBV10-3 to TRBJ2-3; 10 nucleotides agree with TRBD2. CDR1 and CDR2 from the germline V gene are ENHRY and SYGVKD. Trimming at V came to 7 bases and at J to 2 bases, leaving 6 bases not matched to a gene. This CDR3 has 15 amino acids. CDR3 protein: CAIMRTSGDTDTQYF. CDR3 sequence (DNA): TGTGCCATCATGAGAACTAGCGGGGACACAGATACGCAGTATTTT.

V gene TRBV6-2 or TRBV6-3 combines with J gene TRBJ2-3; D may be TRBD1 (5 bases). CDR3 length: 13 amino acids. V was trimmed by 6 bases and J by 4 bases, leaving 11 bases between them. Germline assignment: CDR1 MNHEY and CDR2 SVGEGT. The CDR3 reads CASSPGFPDTQYF. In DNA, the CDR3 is TGTGCCAGCAGCCCAGGGTTCCCAGATACGCAGTATTTT.

CDR3: CATSPGQGRYEQYF. In DNA, the CDR3 is TGTGCCACCAGCCCGGGACAGGGGAGGTACGAGCAGTACTTC. The V gene is TRBV15, the J gene TRBJ2-7, with 10 nucleotides matching TRBD1. CDR3 length: 14 amino acids. With 5 bases clipped from V and 4 bases from J, the junction kept 5 bases outside the gene matches. The germline V gene encodes CDR1 LNHNV and CDR2 YYDKDF (reference sequence).

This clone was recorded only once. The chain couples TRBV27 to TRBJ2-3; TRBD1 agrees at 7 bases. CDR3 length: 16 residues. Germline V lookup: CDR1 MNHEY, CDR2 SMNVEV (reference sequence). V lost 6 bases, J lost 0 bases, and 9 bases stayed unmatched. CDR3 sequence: CASSDDRAKSTDTQYF. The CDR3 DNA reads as TGTGCCAGCAGCGATGACAGGGCGAAAAGCACAGATACGCAGTATTTT.

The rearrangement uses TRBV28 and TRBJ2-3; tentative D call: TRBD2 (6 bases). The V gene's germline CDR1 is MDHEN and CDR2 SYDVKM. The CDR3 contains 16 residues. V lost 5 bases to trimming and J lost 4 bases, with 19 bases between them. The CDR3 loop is CASSSTPGDSADTQYF. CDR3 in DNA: TGTGCCAGCAGTAGTACGCCGGGAGATTCAGCAGATACGCAGTATTTT.

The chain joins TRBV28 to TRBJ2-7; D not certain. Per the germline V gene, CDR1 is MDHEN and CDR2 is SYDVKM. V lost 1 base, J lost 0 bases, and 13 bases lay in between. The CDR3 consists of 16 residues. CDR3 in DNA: TGTGCCAGCAGTTTATATGGCCGATGGAGCTCCTACGAGCAGTACTTC. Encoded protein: CASSLYGRWSSYEQYF.

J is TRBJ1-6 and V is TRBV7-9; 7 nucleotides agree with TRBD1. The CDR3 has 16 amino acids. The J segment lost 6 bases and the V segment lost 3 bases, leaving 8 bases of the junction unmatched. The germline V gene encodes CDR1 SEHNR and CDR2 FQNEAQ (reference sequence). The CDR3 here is CASSLDQGVGNSPLHF. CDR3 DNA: TGTGCCAGCAGCTTGGATCAGGGGGTGGGTAATTCACCCCTCCACTTT.

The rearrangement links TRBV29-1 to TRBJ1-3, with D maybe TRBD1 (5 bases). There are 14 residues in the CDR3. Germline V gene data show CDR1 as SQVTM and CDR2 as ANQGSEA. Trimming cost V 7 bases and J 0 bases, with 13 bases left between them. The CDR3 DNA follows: TGCAGCGGAGGGGAGGGATTCTCTGGAAACACCATATATTTT. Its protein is CSGGEGFSGNTIYF.

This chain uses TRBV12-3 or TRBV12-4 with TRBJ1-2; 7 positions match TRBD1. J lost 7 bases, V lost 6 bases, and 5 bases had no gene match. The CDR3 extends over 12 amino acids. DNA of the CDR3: TGTGCCAGCAGAACAGGGGTGCTTGGCTACACCTTC. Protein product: CASRTGVLGYTF.

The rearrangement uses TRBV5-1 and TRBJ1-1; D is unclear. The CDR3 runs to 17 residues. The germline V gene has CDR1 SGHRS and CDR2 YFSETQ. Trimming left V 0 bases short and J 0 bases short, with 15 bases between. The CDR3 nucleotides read TGCGCCAGCAGCTTGGACATCCGCATGGGGATGAACACTGAAGCTTTCTTT. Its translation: CASSLDIRMGMNTEAFF.

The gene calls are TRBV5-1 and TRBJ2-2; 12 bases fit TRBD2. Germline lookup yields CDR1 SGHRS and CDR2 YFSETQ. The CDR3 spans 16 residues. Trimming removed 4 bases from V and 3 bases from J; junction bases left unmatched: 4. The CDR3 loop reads CASSTRLAGDTGELFF. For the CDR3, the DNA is TGCGCCAGCAGCACCCGACTAGCGGGGGACACCGGGGAGCTGTTTTTT.

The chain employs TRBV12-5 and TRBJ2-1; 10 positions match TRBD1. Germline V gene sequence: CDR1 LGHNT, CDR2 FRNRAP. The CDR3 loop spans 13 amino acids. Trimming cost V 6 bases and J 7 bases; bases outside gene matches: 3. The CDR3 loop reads CASGGQGLNEQFF. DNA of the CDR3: TGTGCTAGTGGGGGACAGGGGTTGAATGAGCAGTTCTTC.

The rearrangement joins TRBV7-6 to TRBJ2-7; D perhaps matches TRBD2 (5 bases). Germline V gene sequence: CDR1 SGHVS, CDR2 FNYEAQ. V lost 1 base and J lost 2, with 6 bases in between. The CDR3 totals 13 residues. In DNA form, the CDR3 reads TGTGCCAGCAGCTTAGGGGAGACCTACGAGCAGTACTTC. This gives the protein CASSLGETYEQYF.

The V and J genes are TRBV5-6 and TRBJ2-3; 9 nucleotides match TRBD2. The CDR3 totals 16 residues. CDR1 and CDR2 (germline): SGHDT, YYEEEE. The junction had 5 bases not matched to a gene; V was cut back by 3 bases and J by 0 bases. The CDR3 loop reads CASSSQREASTDTQYF. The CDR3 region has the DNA TGTGCCAGCAGCTCCCAGCGGGAGGCGAGCACAGATACGCAGTATTTT.

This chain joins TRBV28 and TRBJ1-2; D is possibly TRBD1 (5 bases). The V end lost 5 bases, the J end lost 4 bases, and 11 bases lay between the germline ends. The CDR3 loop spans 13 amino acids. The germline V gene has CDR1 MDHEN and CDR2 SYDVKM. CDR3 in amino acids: CASSPGGAYGYTF. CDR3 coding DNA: TGTGCCAGCAGTCCGGGCGGGGCCTATGGCTACACCTTC.